This T cell receptor (beta chain) was captured in a study of blood T cells in healthy people across ages. This clonotype was counted a single time. A junction boundary mismatches the germline segment, possibly from a read error. With a J-beta primer mix and a sample-barcoded 5' primer, a second PCR ran about 7 to 11 cycles. TCRdb re-analysed the 5' RACE reads in MiXCR, keeping a single row per CDR3 protein. The sample contains about 800,000 distinct CDR3 sequences, 25% of which appear only once. This same sample was also part of a study on T cells of mothers and their children. Per that study: Primer M1S, used in the second PCR, introduced sample barcodes and 2-4 random nucleotides. Each mother yielded more than 8 million TCR beta CDR3 reads. Each child yielded a few million reads.

This TCR was recovered from a boy aged 5-17 years in good health. The sequencing sample was made of blood.

DNA of the CDR3: TGCACTGCTAGCGGACAAATCCAAGAGACCCAGTACTTC. Its translation is CTASGQIQETQYF. The chain is built from TRBV20-1 and TRBJ2-5; 7 bases map to TRBD2. This CDR3 has 13 residues. CDR1 is DFQATT and CDR2 is SNEGSKA in the germline V gene (reference sequence).